Listed below are T cell receptor beta chains from one sample, sequenced in a study of blood T cell repertoires in COVID-19. Assay used: immunoSEQ multiplex PCR; TCRdb lists only in-frame clones, some missing. Counted here are 300,000 or so clones, 70% to 90% occurring once; the ten biggest clones make up 3.7%. Sequenced: peripheral blood. The receptors stem from a woman aged 40 to 55 with acute or convalescent COVID-19. Each CDR3 is given with its conserved first and last residue. D genes are given only for firm matches. Clone size, where shown, is once, few, many, or a class for clones that have expanded.

j_gene,d_gene,abundance,v_gene,CDR3nt,CDR3aa
TRBJ2-2,-,-,TRBV7-2,TGTGCCAGCAGCCCACACCCACACAGCCGCCTCAACACCGGGGAGCTGTTTTTT,CASSPHPHSRLNTGELFF
TRBJ2-3,-,-,TRBV10-3,TGTGCCATCTGCCCAGACACAGATACGCAGTATTTT,CAICPDTDTQYF
TRBJ2-2,TRBD1,-,TRBV4-2,TGTGCCAGCAGCCAGGGACAGGGATCCGCGAACACCGGGGAGCTGTTTTTT,CASSQGQGSANTGELFF
TRBJ2-3,-,-,TRBV2,TGTGCCAGCAGTCTGCAGGGAACTAGCACAGATACGCAGTATTTT,CASSLQGTSTDTQYF
TRBJ1-6,-,few,TRBV7-2,TGTGCCAGCAGCTTAGGGGGCAGCTCCTATAATTCACCCCTCCACTTT,CASSLGGSSYNSPLHF
TRBJ1-1,-,-,TRBV10-3,TGTGCCATCAGTGAGCAGGAGGGCCTCGCTGAAGCTTTCTTT,CAISEQEGLAEAFF
TRBJ2-3,-,-,TRBV24-1,TGTGCCACCAGTGATTTGGGGCGGGGTAGCACAGATACGCAGTATTTT,CATSDLGRGSTDTQYF
TRBJ1-2,-,-,TRBV5-1,TGCGCCAGCAGCCTCAACAGGGATGGCTACACCTTC,CASSLNRDGYTF
TRBJ1-1,-,-,TRBV27,TGTGCCAGCAGTTCCTACTCCAGGGCAAACACTGAAGCTTTCTTT,CASSSYSRANTEAFF
TRBJ2-1,-,-,TRBV1,TGCACCAGCAGCCAAGATAGGGGGACAGGCCCCGGTGAGCAGTTCTTC,CTSSQDRGTGPGEQFF
TRBJ1-1,-,once,TRBV19,TGTGCCAGTATCGCCCCGACAGGATCCCTTTTATTTGAAGCTTTCTTT,CASIAPTGSLLFEAFF